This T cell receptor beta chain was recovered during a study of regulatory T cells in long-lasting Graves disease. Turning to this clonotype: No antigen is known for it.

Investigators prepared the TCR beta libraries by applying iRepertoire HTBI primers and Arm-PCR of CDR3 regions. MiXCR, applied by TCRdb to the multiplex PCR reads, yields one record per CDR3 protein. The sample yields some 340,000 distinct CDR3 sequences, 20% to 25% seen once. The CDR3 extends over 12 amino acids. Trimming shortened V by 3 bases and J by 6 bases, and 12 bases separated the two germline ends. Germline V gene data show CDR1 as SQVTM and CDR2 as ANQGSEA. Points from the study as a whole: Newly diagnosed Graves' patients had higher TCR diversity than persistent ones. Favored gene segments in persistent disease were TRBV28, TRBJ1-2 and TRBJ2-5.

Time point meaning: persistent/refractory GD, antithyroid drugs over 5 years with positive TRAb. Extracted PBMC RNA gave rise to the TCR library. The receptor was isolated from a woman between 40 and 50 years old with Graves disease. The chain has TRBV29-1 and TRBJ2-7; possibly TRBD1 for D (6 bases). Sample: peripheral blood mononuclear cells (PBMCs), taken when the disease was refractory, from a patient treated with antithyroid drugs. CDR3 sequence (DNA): TGCAGCGTTGACGACAGGAAGTCCGAGCAGTACTTC. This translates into CSVDDRKSEQYF.